The 6 T cell receptor beta chains reported below all come from one sample, sequenced in a study of T cell responses to AZD1222 COVID-19 vaccine. Some clones are missing from TCRdb's copy, which holds only in-frame ones; the method was immunoSEQ multiplex PCR. The sample holds 120,000 or so clones, over 75% seen once. The source was peripheral blood, collected 28 days after the second dose of the MenACWY control vaccine. These receptors were collected from an adult who received the MenACWY meningococcal vaccine as a control.

J is TRBJ2-5 and V is TRBV4-3; TRBD1 aligns across 7 bases. V shed 4 bases and J 1 base; nucleotides not matched to a gene: 9. The CDR3 sequence is 16 residues long. From germline, CDR1 is LGHNA and CDR2 YSLEER. The CDR3 loop is CASSPTGTASQETQYF. CDR3 in DNA: TGCGCCAGCAGCCCAACCGGGACAGCATCCCAAGAGACCCAGTACTTC.

The gene calls are TRBV2 and TRBJ2-2; D ambiguous. The germline gives CDR1 SNHLY, CDR2 FYNNEI. The V and J ends lost 3 bases and 1 base respectively, with 3 bases between them. This CDR3 has 13 amino acids. For the CDR3, the DNA is TGTGCCAGCAGTGAGGGGAACACCGGGGAGCTGTTTTTT. As protein: CASSEGNTGELFF. The variable domain in full, completed from reference TRBV2 and TRBJ2-2, reads EPEVTQTPSHQVTQMGQEVILRCVPISNHLYFYWYRQILGQKVEFLVSFYNNEISEKSEIFDDQFSVERPDGSNFTLKIRSTKLEDSAMYFCASSEGNTGELFFGEGSRLTVL.

The chain is built from TRBV2 and TRBJ2-1, with 8 bases aligning to TRBD2. The CDR3 is made up of 15 amino acids. The trim removed 7 bases at V and 3 bases at J, leaving 8 bases unmatched. Per germline, CDR1 SNHLY and CDR2 FYNNEI. CDR3 in DNA: TGTGCCAGCATCCCGGCTAGCGGGTTCTACAATGAGCAGTTCTTC. Translation gives CASIPASGFYNEQFF. Full variable domain (outside the CDR3, taken from reference TRBV2 and TRBJ2-1): EPEVTQTPSHQVTQMGQEVILRCVPISNHLYFYWYRQILGQKVEFLVSFYNNEISEKSEIFDDQFSVERPDGSNFTLKIRSTKLEDSAMYFCASIPASGFYNEQFFGPGTRLTVL.

The chain couples TRBV29-1 to TRBJ2-7; D not certain. Deletions cut 7 bases from V and 0 bases from J, with 16 bases between. Germline CDR1 and CDR2: SQVTM and ANQGSEA. CDR3 size: 14 residues. The CDR3 nucleotides are TGCAGCGCCGTATTCACGACGAGCTCCTACGAGCAGTACTTC. Encoded protein: CSAVFTTSSYEQYF.

This chain links TRBV18 with TRBJ1-6; 7 bases agree with TRBD1. The V gene's germline CDR1 is KGHSH and CDR2 LQKENI. The CDR3 is made up of 17 amino acids. The V gene end was trimmed by 2 bases and the J gene end by 8 bases; junction bases not matched to a gene: 12. CDR3 DNA sequence: TGTGCCAGCTCACCAAAAGGCGGAGGGACAGCTTATTCACCCCTCCACTTT. It codes for CASSPKGGGTAYSPLHF.

The rearrangement uses TRBV4-2 and TRBJ2-1, with TRBD2 matching over 10 bases. The CDR3 spans 16 residues. After removal of 4 bases from V and 2 bases from J, the junction contained 5 bases not matched to a gene. The germline CDR1 and CDR2 sequences are LGHNA and YNFKEQ. The CDR3 coding sequence is TGTGCCAGCAGCCCCCCTAGCGGGAGCCCCTACAATGAGCAGTTCTTC. Translated: CASSPPSGSPYNEQFF.